This TCR beta chain was observed in a study of T cells in Graves' hyperthyroidism and ophthalmopathy. About this clonotype: The antigen remains unidentified.

V lost 5 bases and J lost 3; bases outside the gene matches: 9. Germline V gene data show CDR1 as LNHDA and CDR2 as SQIVND (reference sequence). The CDR3 runs 16 residues. Amplification of TCR beta CDR3 regions was performed using RNA transcripts as template. Initially, a first-round RT-PCR of the TCR CDR3 employed the HTBI primer set. MiXCR, run by TCRdb on the multiplex PCR reads, gives a single entry per CDR3 protein. The data show approximately 520,000 distinct CDR3 sequences, approximately 25% seen once. Overall study findings and caveats: Most thyroid clonotypes expanded above 0.001 appeared in blood too. Ophthalmopathy stood apart from stable hyperthyroidism in a 13 V-J model.

Not enrolled were patients with uncontrolled infection, other autoimmune disease, pregnancy or lactation. The V call is TRBV19, the J call TRBJ1-1, with 10 bases matching TRBD1. The source material was blood. The receptor was derived from a woman in her twenties or thirties with Graves' ophthalmopathy. The CDR3 region is CASSADRGRSYTEAFF. As DNA, the CDR3 is TGTGCCAGTAGTGCGGACAGGGGGAGGTCGTACACTGAAGCTTTCTTT. The variable domain in full, with the rest retrieved from reference TRBV19 and TRBJ1-1, is DGGITQSPKYLFRKEGQNVTLSCEQNLNHDAMYWYRQDPGQGLRLIYYSQIVNDFQKGDIAEGYSVSREKKESFPLTVTSAQKNPTAFYLCASSADRGRSYTEAFFGQGTRLTVV.